The text below deals with one TCR beta chain. The antigen this receptor binds is unknown. Base qualities were left out, and no much larger clone turns up one base away. This record comes from a study of T cells in localized non-small cell lung cancer (dated by TCRdb to about 2020). Broadly, across the study: Comparing tumors with uninvolved tumor-adjacent lungs, the study looked at the T cell repertoires of 200 to 250 patients with early-stage NSCLC. All 220 or so NSCLC patients in the cohort were treatment-naive and had localized lung tumors that were resected. Of the NSCLC patients, about 130 were male and approximately 99 were female, and the mean age was around 66 years. The research as a whole found: Because of the exploratory design, TCR variables were selected using unadjusted p-values without false-discovery rate correction. Because multi-region sequencing of the tumors was not done, intratumor heterogeneity could not be ruled out. Longer overall survival was associated with higher blood T cell density, whereas shorter survival was associated with higher adjacent-lung clonality. Uninvolved tumor-adjacent lung showed the highest T cell clonality, higher than tumor, which suggests more focused antigenic responses in the adjacent lung. A median of approximately 53 of the top 100 tumor clones turned up in the paired uninvolved adjacent lung, and some 27 of those clones also ranked among the top 100 of that same adjacent lung.

At diagnosis, tumor, uninvolved tumor-adjacent lung and peripheral blood were collected and then preserved as a mix of FFPE and fresh-frozen material. Blood samples were analyzed as peripheral blood mononuclear cells for TCR repertoire profiling. TCR beta CDR3 regions were sequenced from DNA using the immunoSEQ Assay. As for how the authors treated the data: T cell density was computed as TCR beta template counts normalized to usable DNA estimated by amplifying housekeeping genes. Richness was estimated with the preseqR package, extrapolating to 400,000 templates for PBMC samples and 120,000 templates for tissue samples. Clonality was calculated as one minus Pielou's evenness. Tissue-enriched TCRs were identified through differential abundance testing performed on productive amino-acid clonotypes, with a minimum total count of 5 and an alpha of 0.1. The Jaccard Index and the Morisita Overlap Index were used to measure how much the repertoires overlapped between compartments. GLIPH grouped TCR beta CDR3s together with public tetramer-defined viral CDR3s, and a viral motif had to include at least three viral sequences and also show V-gene enrichment. This immuneACCESS table, as held by TCRdb, lists in-frame sequences with V and J called but not all clones. Of the missing ones, under half trace to an unresolved V gene in checked studies; the others have no known cause. V and J calls and clone size follow that table, whereas D and trimming were derived from the DNA. The sample yields 30,000 to 40,000 clones; more than 70% were counted once. The ten largest clones take up around 4.2% of the sample.

The clonotype originates from a woman aged 35 to 70 with stage I lung adenocarcinoma. The sample was peripheral blood, taken before any cancer treatment.

The CDR3 loop reads CASSFPSGTGGSDTQYF. In nucleotides, the sequence is TGTGCCAGCAGCTTCCCCTCCGGGACAGGGGGGTCAGATACGCAGTATTTT. The chain joins TRBV9 to TRBJ2-3; a stretch of 11 junction bases matches TRBD1. Trimming accounts for 4 bases at V and 4 bases at J, while the number of junction bases matched to no gene is 11. The germline V gene specifies SGDLS as CDR1 and YYNGEE as CDR2. There are 17 amino acids in the CDR3, from cysteine to phenylalanine inclusive. Only the CDR3 region is kept as DNA, spanning 51 bases read in frame from base 1.